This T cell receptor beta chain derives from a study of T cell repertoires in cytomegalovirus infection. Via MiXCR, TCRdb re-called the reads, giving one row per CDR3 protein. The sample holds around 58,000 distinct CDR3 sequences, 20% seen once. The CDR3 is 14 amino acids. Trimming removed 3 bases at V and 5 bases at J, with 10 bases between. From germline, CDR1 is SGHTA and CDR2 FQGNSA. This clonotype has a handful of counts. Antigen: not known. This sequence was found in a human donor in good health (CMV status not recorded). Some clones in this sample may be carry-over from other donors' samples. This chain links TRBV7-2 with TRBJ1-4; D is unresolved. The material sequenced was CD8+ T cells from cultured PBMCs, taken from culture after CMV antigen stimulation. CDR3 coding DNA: TGTGCCAGCAGCTTGAATATGGGAAATGAAAAACTGTTTTTT. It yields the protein CASSLNMGNEKLFF.